This TCR beta chain was retrieved from a study of cytomegalovirus exposure and HLA in healthy donors. Study-wide background: An early data release held some 85 million unique TCRs from HLA-typed donors. Study outcomes and limitations: As a later analysis showed, a missense DCLRE1C variant was linked to trimming of TCR beta V- and J-genes.

The PCR used 60 Vbeta and 13 Jbeta primers. The assay was immunoSEQ multiplex PCR, and TCRdb's table has in-frame clones only and misses some. The sample records 110,000 to 150,000 clones, about four fifths being singletons. The CDR3 runs 15 residues. V gave up 3 bases and J gave up 1 base; unmatched junction bases: 5. The V gene's germline CDR1 is SGDLS and CDR2 YYNGEE. Remarks on this clone: The antigen remains undetermined.

The receptor comes from a young woman in good health and CMV-seropositive. This chain joins TRBV9 and TRBJ1-1; TRBD1 matches 8 bases. The sequencing sample was made of PBMCs. In nucleotides, the CDR3 is TGTGCCAGCAGCGCGCCGGACAGGGCGAACACTGAAGCTTTCTTT. Its protein is CASSAPDRANTEAFF.